This T cell receptor beta chain was profiled in a study of STAT3 mutations in large granular lymphocyte leukemia. Notes on this clone: Its matching antigen is unknown.

Study-wide results and caveats: Clonal expansion was inferred from samples taken at other timepoints. After therapy, about 35% of the 18 patients switched clonotypes, all new clones STAT3 wild type. In several patients, dominant TCR clone burden exceeded STAT3 mutant burden, suggesting STAT3 mutation arose secondarily. In T-cell large granular lymphocyte leukemia, about half of patients showed multiple immunodominant subclonotypes. Some patients had persisting codominant clonotypes that could mask small clones.

Sequencing used immunoSEQ multiplex PCR; TCRdb keeps in-frame clones, though not all of them. The table records several hundred clones, about 44% of them present only once. Per germline, CDR1 GTSNPN and CDR2 SVGIG (reference sequence). V lost 3 bases and J lost 0, with 3 bases in between. This CDR3 comprises 11 residues. Sequencing was done on a sample of peripheral blood mononuclear cells. The TCR comes from a woman in her forties or fifties with T-cell large granular lymphocyte leukemia. Some clones in this sample may be carry-over from other donors' samples. The chain employs TRBV30 and TRBJ2-7, with D unclear. The CDR3 DNA reads TGTGCCTGGAGGGTCTCCTACGAGCAGTACTTC. This translates into CAWRVSYEQYF. The full variable domain, with the rest looked up from reference TRBV30 and TRBJ2-7, is SQTIHQWPATLVQPVGSPLSLECTVEGTSNPNLYWYRQAAGRGLQLLFYSVGIGQISSEVPQNLSASRPQDRQFILSSKKLLLSDSGFYLCAWRVSYEQYFGPGTRLTVT.